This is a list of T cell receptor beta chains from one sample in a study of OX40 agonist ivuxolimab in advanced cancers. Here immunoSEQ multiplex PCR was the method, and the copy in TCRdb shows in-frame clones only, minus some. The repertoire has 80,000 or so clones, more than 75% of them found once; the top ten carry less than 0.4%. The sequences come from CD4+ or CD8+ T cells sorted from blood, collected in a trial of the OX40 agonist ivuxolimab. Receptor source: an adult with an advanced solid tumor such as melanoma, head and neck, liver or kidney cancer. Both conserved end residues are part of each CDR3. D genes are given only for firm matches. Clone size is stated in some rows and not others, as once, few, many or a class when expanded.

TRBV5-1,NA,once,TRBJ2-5,TGCGCCAGCAGCTTGGGACTTAGAGAGACCCAGTACTTC,CASSLGLRETQYF
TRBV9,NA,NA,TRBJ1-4,TGTGCCAGCAGCTCCCAACCGGGACACTCTAATGAAAAACTGTTTTTT,CASSSQPGHSNEKLFF
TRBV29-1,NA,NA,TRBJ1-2,TGCAGCGTTAATTCATCCCCTCAGGGGAGCTATGGCTACACCTTC,CSVNSSPQGSYGYTF
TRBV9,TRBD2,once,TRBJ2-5,TGTGCCAGCAGCACGGGACTAGCGGGTGGGACCCAGTACTTC,CASSTGLAGGTQYF
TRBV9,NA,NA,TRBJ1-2,TGTGCCAGCAGCGCCGTGGTATATGGCTACACCTTC,CASSAVVYGYTF
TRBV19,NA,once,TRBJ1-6,TGTGCCAGTAGTAGAGGGGAGCCGGAATCACCCCTCCACTTT,CASSRGEPESPLHF
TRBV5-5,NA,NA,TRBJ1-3,TGTGCCAGCAGCCCGTTGGGGGACTCTGGAAACACCATATATTTT,CASSPLGDSGNTIYF
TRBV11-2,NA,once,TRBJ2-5,TGTGCCAGCAGCCAGAGGCTGAGGGGGCAAGAGACCCAGTACTTC,CASSQRLRGQETQYF
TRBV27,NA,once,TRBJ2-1,TGTGCCAGCACCAGGGACACCCTAAAGGGCAATGAGCAGTTCTTC,CASTRDTLKGNEQFF
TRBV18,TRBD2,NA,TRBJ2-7,TGTGCCAGCTCAGCCGCGGGACTAGCGGACTACGAGCAGTACTTC,CASSAAGLADYEQYF
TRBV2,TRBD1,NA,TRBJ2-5,TGTGCCAGCAGGCAGGGGGTCCAAGAGACCCAGTACTTC,CASRQGVQETQYF
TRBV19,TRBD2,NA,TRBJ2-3,TGTGCCAGTAGTATAGGGACTAGCGGGAGTTCGGATACGCAGTATTTT,CASSIGTSGSSDTQYF
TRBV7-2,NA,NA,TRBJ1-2,TGTGCCAGCAGCTTCGGTCAGGGGACTGGCTACACCTTC,CASSFGQGTGYTF
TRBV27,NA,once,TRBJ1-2,TGTGCCAGCAGTAACCAAGGGCTGAGTCCGACATCGGTCAACGGCTACACCTTC,CASSNQGLSPTSVNGYTF
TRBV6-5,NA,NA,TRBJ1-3,TGTGCCAGCAGCCCGTTCCCGGGTGATACGAACACCATATATTTT,CASSPFPGDTNTIYF
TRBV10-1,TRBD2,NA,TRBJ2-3,TGCGCCAGCAAACTAGCGGACACAGATACGCAGTATTTT,CASKLADTDTQYF
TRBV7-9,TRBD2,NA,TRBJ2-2,TGTGCCAGCAGCTCCCCTAGCAAACGACTAGCGGACACCGGGGAGCTGTTTTTT,CASSSPSKRLADTGELFF